The text below deals with one TCR beta chain. Replicate PCRs from sorted subsets contained around 200 ng DNA, which is around 30,000 T cell genomes. Sequencing used immunoSEQ multiplex PCR; TCRdb keeps in-frame clones, though not all of them. The sample contains more than 400,000 clones, 95% to 97% of which appear only once. The entry originates in a study of shared clonotypes between healthy human individuals. Between the trimmed V and J ends, which lost 9 bases and 0 bases, there was a span of 12 bases. The CDR3 covers 14 residues. Looked up from germline, CDR1 is MNHEY and CDR2 is SVGAGI. Sample: naive CD4+ T cells sorted from blood. The subset was: CD45RA+ positively selected. The clonotype originates from a woman between 25 and 40 years old in good health. The chain joins TRBV6-5 to TRBJ2-1, with no clear D. The CDR3 DNA reads TGTGCCAGTCAAACAGCGAGCTCCTACAATGAGCAGTTCTTC. Protein product: CASQTASSYNEQFF.